These T cell receptor beta chains were read from a single sample in a study of T-cell memory formation after mild COVID-19. TCRdb analysed the 5' RACE reads with MiXCR anew, one entry per CDR3 protein. This sample has 14,000 to 15,000 distinct CDR3 sequences, with roughly a fifth found just once. The sample taken for sequencing was PBMCs or a T cell subset sorted from them (not recorded which). The receptors derive from a man aged 18-30 years who had mild COVID-19 (a few samples of this study predate the infection). Cell type and time point are not known. Both conserved end residues are part of each CDR3. D genes are given only for firm matches. Rows may omit the clone size; those that give it use once, few, many or a size class.

J	size	V	D	CDR3	DNA
TRBJ1-1	many	TRBV4-1	.	CASSPREVAEAFF	TGCGCCAGCAGCCCTAGGGAGGTGGCTGAAGCTTTCTTT
TRBJ2-5	many	TRBV25-1	TRBD1	CASSKRDRGDQETQYF	TGTGCCAGCAGTAAACGGGACAGGGGGGACCAAGAGACCCAGTACTTC
TRBJ2-3	once	TRBV4-1	TRBD2	CASSYGGASVTDTQYF	TGCGCCAGCAGCTACGGGGGGGCCTCCGTCACAGATACGCAGTATTTT
TRBJ2-5	many	TRBV6-2/TRBV6-3	.	CASSYARGHLQETQYF	TGTGCCAGCAGTTACGCCCGGGGGCATCTCCAAGAGACCCAGTACTTC
TRBJ2-6	.	TRBV9	.	CASTGPLRRPGANVLTF	TGTGCCAGCACCGGGCCTTTACGGCGCCCTGGGGCCAACGTCCTGACTTTC
TRBJ2-2	many	TRBV5-8	.	CASSLKIGVGNTGELFF	TGTGCCAGCAGCTTGAAGATAGGGGTCGGGAACACCGGGGAGCTGTTTTTT
TRBJ2-1	many	TRBV6-5	.	CASSFSPGQDSYNEQFF	TGTGCCAGCAGTTTCTCGCCGGGACAAGATTCCTACAATGAGCAGTTCTTC
TRBJ2-3	few	TRBV11-2	TRBD2	CASSTRTSGPDTQYF	TGTGCCAGCAGCACCCGGACTAGCGGCCCAGATACGCAGTATTTT
TRBJ2-3	.	TRBV18	TRBD1	CASSPGQGARDTQYF	TGTGCCAGCTCACCAGGACAGGGGGCAAGAGATACGCAGTATTTT
TRBJ2-2	many	TRBV18	.	CASSPRGPNTGELFF	TGTGCCAGCTCACCAAGGGGCCCAAACACCGGGGAGCTGTTTTTT
TRBJ1-6	.	TRBV5-5	.	CASSFPWNSPLHF	TGTGCCAGCAGCTTCCCTTGGAATTCACCCCTCCACTTT
TRBJ2-1	once	TRBV28	.	CASIFGNEQFF	TGTGCCAGCATATTCGGTAATGAGCAGTTCTTC
TRBJ1-5	few	TRBV20-1	.	CSARVVGQPQHF	TGCAGTGCAAGAGTTGTGGGGCAGCCCCAGCATTTT
TRBJ2-1	many	TRBV24-1	TRBD2	CATSDLPSGGPQDSYNEQFF	TGTGCCACCAGTGATTTGCCTAGCGGGGGGCCTCAGGACTCCTACAATGAGCAGTTCTTC
TRBJ1-1	many	TRBV6-5	.	CASSYGPDYTEAFF	TGTGCCAGCAGTTACGGTCCAGACTACACTGAAGCTTTCTTT
TRBJ1-2	many	TRBV12-3/TRBV12-4	.	CASSYPRENYGYTF	TGTGCCAGCAGTTACCCCAGGGAGAACTATGGCTACACCTTC
TRBJ1-1	many	TRBV5-4	.	CASSRMGDWNTEAFF	TGTGCCAGCAGCCGCATGGGAGACTGGAACACTGAAGCTTTCTTT
TRBJ2-5	many	TRBV6-5	.	CASSRQALQETQYF	TGTGCCAGCAGCCGACAGGCACTCCAAGAGACCCAGTACTTC
TRBJ2-7	many	TRBV20-1	TRBD1	CSASGTGLFDYEQYF	TGCAGTGCATCCGGGACAGGGCTATTCGACTACGAGCAGTACTTC
TRBJ1-5	once	TRBV6-5	TRBD1	CASSSRTGGGQPQHF	TGTGCCAGCAGTTCCAGGACAGGGGGAGGTCAGCCCCAGCATTTT
TRBJ2-2	many	TRBV7-8	.	CASSLDVTPSTNTGELFF	TGTGCCAGCAGCTTAGATGTCACGCCGTCTACGAACACCGGGGAGCTGTTTTTT
TRBJ1-1	.	TRBV5-4	.	CASSLFRGRDTEAFF	TGTGCCAGCAGCTTGTTCAGGGGCAGGGACACTGAAGCTTTCTTT
TRBJ2-3	few	TRBV2	.	CASSEGGNTQYF	TGTGCCAGCAGTGAAGGAGGGAATACGCAGTATTTT
TRBJ2-5	many	TRBV27	.	CASTGFGGETQYF	TGTGCCAGCACCGGTTTTGGGGGAGAGACCCAGTACTTC
TRBJ2-2	many	TRBV19	.	CATRAGELFF	TGTGCCACCCGAGCCGGGGAGCTGTTTTTT
TRBJ2-1	many	TRBV7-8	TRBD2	CASSRTSGAYNEQFF	TGTGCCAGCAGCCGTACTAGCGGGGCCTACAATGAGCAGTTCTTC
TRBJ2-4	.	TRBV2	TRBD1	CASTPSGTGGNIQYF	TGTGCCAGCACCCCCTCAGGGACAGGGGGGAACATTCAGTACTTC
TRBJ1-4	few	TRBV7-2	.	CASSLPKAATNEKLFF	TGTGCCAGCAGCCTCCCAAAAGCAGCAACTAATGAAAAACTGTTTTTT
TRBJ1-2	few	TRBV20-1	TRBD1	CSANRGDGYTF	TGCAGTGCCAACAGGGGCGACGGCTACACCTTC
TRBJ2-3	.	TRBV5-4	TRBD2	CASINAAGRGADTQYF	TGTGCCAGCATTAACGCCGCGGGCCGGGGGGCAGATACGCAGTATTTT
TRBJ1-1	many	TRBV7-8	.	CASSRGTNTEAFF	TGTGCCAGCAGCCGAGGGACGAACACTGAAGCTTTCTTT
TRBJ1-2	many	TRBV7-2	.	CASSLEGVNYGYTF	TGTGCCAGCAGCCTCGAGGGAGTTAACTATGGCTACACCTTC
TRBJ2-7	few	TRBV20-1	.	CSARDSAASYEQYF	TGCAGTGCGAGAGACAGTGCAGCCTCCTACGAGCAGTACTTC
TRBJ2-4	.	TRBV27	.	CASSFRGAKNIQYF	TGTGCCAGCAGTTTTAGAGGAGCCAAAAACATTCAGTACTTC
TRBJ2-1	many	TRBV5-1	TRBD2	CASSLEEWTSGYNEQFF	TGCGCCAGCAGCTTGGAGGAGTGGACTAGCGGCTACAATGAGCAGTTCTTC
TRBJ1-1	many	TRBV5-4	.	CASSLAGAPNTEAFF	TGTGCCAGCAGCTTGGCCGGAGCCCCCAACACTGAAGCTTTCTTT
TRBJ1-6	.	TRBV20-1	TRBD1	CSASNRQGERSPLHF	TGCAGTGCTAGTAACCGACAGGGGGAGCGCTCACCCCTCCACTTT
TRBJ1-2	many	TRBV5-1	.	CASSLAGGENYGYTF	TGCGCCAGCAGCCTCGCGGGAGGGGAGAACTATGGCTACACCTTC
TRBJ1-5	many	TRBV18	.	CASSYRQANQPQHF	TGTGCCAGCTCATACAGACAGGCGAATCAGCCCCAGCATTTT
TRBJ2-5	.	TRBV12-5	.	CASAAMIQETQYF	TGTGCTAGTGCGGCGATGATACAAGAGACCCAGTACTTC
TRBJ2-7	many	TRBV6-2/TRBV6-3	TRBD1	CASSYPGQAFLSYEQYF	TGTGCCAGCAGTTACCCGGGACAGGCTTTCCTTTCTTACGAGCAGTACTTC
TRBJ1-4	many	TRBV6-1	.	CASSEASSVYRELLDKLFF	TGTGCCAGCAGTGAAGCGTCTTCTGTATACAGGGAGTTACTTGACAAACTGTTTTTT